These 30 T cell receptor beta chains came from one sample sequenced in a study of early T cells in non-severe SARS-CoV-2 infection. MiXCR, run by TCRdb on the 5' RACE reads, gives a single entry per CDR3 protein. The sample records roughly 60,000 distinct CDR3 sequences, about 12% being singletons. Sequencing was done on a sample of whole blood. The receptors were sampled from an adult who was a healthcare worker with PCR-confirmed SARS-CoV-2 infection or an uninfected control (not recorded which).

This clonotype has a count of ten or more. The chain carries TRBV14 and TRBJ2-1, with unresolved D. The V end lost 0 bases, the J end lost 3 bases, and 9 bases lay between the germline ends. The germline V gene encodes CDR1 SGHDN and CDR2 FVKESK. This CDR3 has 15 amino acids. The CDR3 sequence is CASSQDGVLYNEQFF. The CDR3 DNA reads as TGTGCCAGCAGCCAAGATGGGGTCCTCTACAATGAGCAGTTCTTC.

This clonotype was observed a few times. The chain combines TRBV9 with TRBJ2-5; a possible D gene is TRBD2 (5 bases). This CDR3 has 13 residues. Per the germline V gene, CDR1 is SGDLS and CDR2 is YYNGEE. Trimming removed 4 bases at V and 5 bases at J, with 12 bases between. The DNA for the CDR3 is TGTGCCAGCAGCCCCGCGGGCCTCGAGACCCAGTACTTC. Its translation: CASSPAGLETQYF.

This clonotype has just a few counts. This chain joins TRBV5-1 and TRBJ1-3, with D hard to call. Trimming took off 6 bases at V and 0 bases at J, with 13 bases between the two ends. Germline V gives CDR1 SGHRS, CDR2 YFSETQ. The CDR3 extends over 15 amino acids. The CDR3 is CASKGWYGSGNTIYF. CDR3 in DNA: TGCGCCAGCAAGGGCTGGTATGGCTCTGGAAACACCATATATTTT.

In its sample, this clonotype was seen a few times. The DNA for the CDR3 is TGCAGTGCTAGAGGGGACAGGGGACAGAACACTGAAGCTTTCTTT. Protein product: CSARGDRGQNTEAFF. The rearrangement joins TRBV20-1 to TRBJ1-1; 10 bases agree with TRBD1. Germline trimming cut 1 base from V and 1 base from J; bases unmatched to any gene: 3. CDR3 length: 15 residues. Germline CDR1 DFQATT, CDR2 SNEGSKA (reference sequence).

J is TRBJ1-5 and V is TRBV12-3 or TRBV12-4, with 7 bases that match TRBD1. This CDR3 region has 16 residues. J was trimmed by 0 bases and V by 5 bases; bases with no gene match: 7. This chain's CDR3 is CASSHYRGDSNQPQHF. The CDR3, as DNA: TGTGCCAGCAGTCACTACAGGGGAGATAGCAATCAGCCCCAGCATTTT.

This clonotype was picked up many times. The V gene is TRBV7-2, the J gene TRBJ2-7; D is unclear. Germline CDR1 is SGHTA and CDR2 is FQGNSA. The CDR3 runs to 14 residues. V was trimmed by 4 bases and J by 1 base, leaving 11 bases between them. The chain's CDR3 is CASSWRSGSYEQYF. CDR3 sequence (DNA): TGTGCCAGCAGCTGGAGATCAGGATCCTACGAGCAGTACTTC.

This clonotype came up a few times. The chain couples TRBV29-1 to TRBJ2-5; D gene ambiguous. V shed 5 bases and J shed 4 bases, with 14 bases lying between them. The germline V gene encodes CDR1 SQVTM and CDR2 ANQGSEA. The CDR3 covers 13 residues. The CDR3 bases are TGCAGCGTTAGGCTCAGGATGATAGAGACCCAGTACTTC. This codes for CSVRLRMIETQYF.

Notes on this clonotype: A much larger clone lies one base from this, so it may be a read error. The rearrangement uses TRBV20-1 and TRBJ2-7; TRBD1 agrees at 8 bases. Germline CDR1 reads DFQATT; CDR2 reads SNEGSKA (reference sequence). The CDR3 is 14 amino acids. DNA of the CDR3: TGCAGTGCTCAGGACAGGGTGACTTCCTGCGAGCAGTACTTC. Amino acids: CSAQDRVTSCEQYF.

This clonotype showed up many times. The rearrangement joins TRBV19 to TRBJ1-5; D not certain. CDR1 is LNHDA and CDR2 is SQIVND in the germline V gene (reference sequence). The CDR3 has 15 amino acids. V was shortened by 6 bases and J by 0 bases, with 12 bases between the two germline ends. This chain's CDR3 is CASSDGPYSNQPQHF. The CDR3 coding sequence is TGTGCCAGTAGCGACGGCCCCTATAGCAATCAGCCCCAGCATTTT. Full variable domain (missing parts from reference TRBV19 and TRBJ1-5): DGGITQSPKYLFRKEGQNVTLSCEQNLNHDAMYWYRQDPGQGLRLIYYSQIVNDFQKGDIAEGYSVSREKKESFPLTVTSAQKNPTAFYLCASSDGPYSNQPQHFGDGTRLSIL.

There are many counts of this clonotype. The chain is built from TRBV29-1 and TRBJ2-7; possibly TRBD1 or TRBD2 for D (6 bases each). With 4 bases removed from V and 2 bases from J, the gap between germline ends came to 15 bases. This CDR3 has 14 amino acids. Per the germline V gene, CDR1 is SQVTM and CDR2 is ANQGSEA. This CDR3 is CSVVVWGATYEQYF. The CDR3 DNA reads as TGCAGCGTTGTCGTTTGGGGGGCCACCTACGAGCAGTACTTC.

This clonotype was counted at least ten times. The CDR3 region has the DNA TGTGCCAGCAGCCAGGCCGGAGAGACCCAGTACTTC. Residues: CASSQAGETQYF. This chain joins TRBV3-1 and TRBJ2-5; no firm D call. Per germline, CDR1 LGHDT and CDR2 YNNKEL (reference sequence). The CDR3 spans 12 residues. V lost 3 bases to trimming and J lost 4 bases, with 6 bases between them.

Ten or more counts support this clonotype. The chain has TRBV6-9 and TRBJ2-5; TRBD1 might be the D (6 bases). Trimming took 5 bases from V and 5 from J, leaving 18 bases between them. Per germline, CDR1 MNHGY and CDR2 SVAAGI. This CDR3 comprises 15 residues. For the CDR3, the DNA is TGTGCCAGCAGTCCTCGTCTGGGGGCCGGGGAGACCCAGTACTTC. Translation: CASSPRLGAGETQYF.

The V and J genes are TRBV7-2 and TRBJ2-5; D possibly corresponds to TRBD1 (6 bases). The ends were cut back, 5 bases at V and 5 bases at J, with 15 bases in the middle. The CDR3 is made up of 14 amino acids. The V gene's germline CDR1 is SGHTA and CDR2 FQGNSA. The CDR3 spells CASSPVGQKETQYF. Written as DNA, the CDR3 is TGTGCCAGCAGCCCTGTGGGACAAAAGGAGACCCAGTACTTC.

There are a few counts of this clonotype. The J gene is TRBJ1-1, the V gene TRBV11-2; 8 bases are a match to TRBD1. CDR1 is SGHAT, CDR2 FQNNGV, per germline. V lost 5 bases to trimming and J lost 4 bases; unmatched junction nucleotides: 3. This CDR3 comprises 13 residues. The CDR3 sequence: CASSQDRVTEAFF. The CDR3 nucleotides are TGTGCCAGCAGCCAGGACAGGGTCACTGAAGCTTTCTTT.

This chain joins TRBV9 and TRBJ2-1; D is perhaps TRBD1 or TRBD2 (5 bases each). The CDR3 contains 15 residues. CDR1 SGDLS and CDR2 YYNGEE come from the germline V gene. Trimming cost V 3 bases and J 0 bases, with 10 bases left between them. The CDR3 spells CASSEEGSSYNEQFF. The DNA of the CDR3 is TGTGCCAGCAGCGAAGAGGGGAGCTCCTACAATGAGCAGTTCTTC.

This clonotype was recorded a few times. The chain combines TRBV5-1 with TRBJ2-3; 7 bases line up with TRBD1. V gave up 6 bases and J gave up 2 bases; unmatched junction bases: 15. The V gene's germline CDR1 is SGHRS and CDR2 YFSETQ. This CDR3 comprises 17 residues. This chain's CDR3 is CASTPSGQVFSTDTQYF. For the CDR3, the DNA is TGCGCCAGCACCCCTTCCGGACAGGTTTTTTCCACAGATACGCAGTATTTT.

The V gene is TRBV5-1, the J gene TRBJ2-5; D is undetermined. Trimming removed 0 bases at V and 3 bases at J, with 6 bases between. The CDR3 extends over 13 amino acids. Germline CDR1 reads SGHRS; CDR2 reads YFSETQ. The CDR3 DNA follows: TGCGCCAGCAGCTTGGACGGAGAAGAGACCCAGTACTTC. As protein: CASSLDGEETQYF.

This chain connects TRBV29-1 to TRBJ1-1; TRBD1 aligns across 8 bases. V shed 4 bases and J 5 bases; nucleotides not matched to a gene: 6. The CDR3 is 13 amino acids. Germline V gives CDR1 SQVTM, CDR2 ANQGSEA. The DNA of the CDR3 is TGCAGCGTTGGGAACAGGGGGAGTACTGAAGCTTTCTTT. Encoded protein: CSVGNRGSTEAFF.

In its sample, this clonotype was seen a few times. The V and J genes are TRBV20-1 and TRBJ2-6; 12 bases align to TRBD1. J lost 0 bases, V lost 5 bases, and 14 bases had no gene match. The CDR3 is 20 residues long. In germline, CDR1 is DFQATT, CDR2 SNEGSKA (reference sequence). The DNA of the CDR3 is TGCAGTGCTCCTCCCGGGACAGGGGGCCCTGAGATCTCTGGGGCCAACGTCCTGACTTTC. It translates to CSAPPGTGGPEISGANVLTF.

This clonotype was recorded many times. V usage is TRBV6-1 and J usage is TRBJ2-3, with 11 bases lining up with TRBD2. The CDR3 is 15 residues long. Germline CDR1 MNHNS, CDR2 SASEGT. After removal of 2 bases from V and 4 bases from J, the junction contained 2 bases not matched to a gene. In nucleotides, the CDR3 is TGTGCCAGCAGTGAAAGTAGCGGGGGGGCAGATACGCAGTATTTT. It specifies CASSESSGGADTQYF.

This clonotype showed up just a few times. The rearrangement uses TRBV19 and TRBJ1-2; D is unclear. There are 13 residues in the CDR3. V lost 3 bases, J lost 4 bases, and 9 bases lay in between. Germline-derived CDR1 and CDR2 are LNHDA and SQIVND (reference sequence). CDR3 sequence reads: CASSIGRVYGYTF. The DNA of the CDR3 is TGTGCCAGTAGTATCGGGCGGGTCTATGGCTACACCTTC.

This clonotype occurred a few times. The chain uses TRBV12-3 or TRBV12-4 and TRBJ1-1, with D hard to call. V was trimmed by 3 bases and J by 7 bases, leaving 6 bases between them. The CDR3 length is 11 residues. The CDR3 region is CASSLGGEAFF. The CDR3, as DNA: TGTGCCAGCAGTTTGGGCGGTGAAGCTTTCTTT.

In this sample, this clonotype turned up many times. CDR3 bases: TGTGCCAGCAGTGACACAGGGACCGGGGCCAACGTCCTGACTTTC. It translates to CASSDTGTGANVLTF. The chain employs TRBV6-1 and TRBJ2-6, with D possibly TRBD1 on 6 matching bases. The germline V gene encodes CDR1 MNHNS and CDR2 SASEGT. The CDR3 covers 15 residues. V was shortened by 3 bases and J by 4 bases, with 10 bases between the two germline ends.

At least ten counts were recorded for this clonotype. The chain recombines TRBV18 with TRBJ1-4, with a tentative D call TRBD1 (5 bases). The germline V gene has CDR1 KGHSH and CDR2 LQKENI. The CDR3 is made up of 14 amino acids. With 3 bases removed from V and 6 bases from J, the gap between germline ends came to 11 bases. CDR3 coding DNA: TGTGCCAGCTCACCGCAGGGAGCCCATGAAAAACTGTTTTTT. Translating it yields CASSPQGAHEKLFF.

The table lists this clonotype with a few counts. The V call is TRBV2, the J call TRBJ2-3, with TRBD1 as a possible D gene (6 bases). Per germline, CDR1 SNHLY and CDR2 FYNNEI. The CDR3 has 14 residues. V was shortened by 6 bases and J by 2 bases, with 12 bases between the two germline ends. The CDR3 is CASRRGKNTDTQYF. The CDR3 coding sequence is TGTGCCAGCAGGAGGGGGAAAAACACAGATACGCAGTATTTT.

The genes are TRBV6-1 and TRBJ1-2; no definite D call. From germline, CDR1 is MNHNS and CDR2 SASEGT. The CDR3 spans 11 residues. The germline V and J ends were trimmed by 2 bases and 10 bases, with 8 bases remaining between them. The CDR3 protein is CASSELLDYTF. CDR3 sequence (DNA): TGTGCCAGCAGTGAACTCTTGGACTACACCTTC.

J is TRBJ2-3 and V is TRBV5-5; D gene unclear. V was pared by 4 bases and J by 1 base, with 7 bases between. This CDR3 region has 13 residues. Germline V gene sequence: CDR1 SGHKS, CDR2 YYEKEE (reference sequence). CDR3 loop: CASSELGTDTQYF. DNA of the CDR3: TGTGCCAGCAGCGAGCTAGGCACAGATACGCAGTATTTT.

In this sample, this clonotype turned up a few times. The chain links TRBV29-1 to TRBJ2-2; D is possibly TRBD1 (6 bases). Trimming took 4 bases from V and 1 from J, leaving 10 bases between them. The germline CDR1 and CDR2 sequences are SQVTM and ANQGSEA. The CDR3 consists of 14 residues. For the CDR3, the DNA is TGCAGCGTTGTGGGACACCAGAACACCGGGGAGCTGTTTTTT. It is translated as CSVVGHQNTGELFF.

There are a few counts of this clonotype. V usage is TRBV10-2 and J usage is TRBJ1-5, with 8 bases fitting TRBD1. Germline CDR1 and CDR2: WSHSY and SAAADI. With 6 bases clipped from V and 6 bases from J, the junction kept 7 bases outside the gene matches. The CDR3 is 14 residues long. Here the CDR3 reads CASSPDRVGQPQHF. CDR3 in DNA: TGCGCCAGCAGCCCGGACAGGGTGGGTCAGCCCCAGCATTTT.

This clonotype was recorded at least ten times. The chain recombines TRBV6-6 with TRBJ1-1; 12 positions match TRBD1. J lost 3 bases, V lost 7 bases, and 6 bases had no gene match. The germline gives CDR1 MNHNY, CDR2 SVGAGI (reference sequence). CDR3 size: 15 residues. This CDR3 reads CASISRDRGHTEAFF. In DNA, the CDR3 is TGTGCCAGCATCTCCCGGGACAGGGGGCACACTGAAGCTTTCTTT.